Here is one TCR beta chain with its context. Its target is not known. This sample stems from a study of cytomegalovirus exposure and HLA in healthy donors. The PCR was carried out with 60 Vbeta primers and 13 Jbeta primers. Profiled with immunoSEQ multiplex PCR; TCRdb holds only in-frame clones, not every one. The table has fewer than 200,000 clones, about 82% seen once. General study points: Later on, analysis showed that most CMV-associated TCR beta chains appeared to be HLA-restricted. Reported findings show TCR beta sequences accurately forecast HLA-A and HLA-B alleles in most subjects. Researchers reported in a later analysis that a missense DCLRE1C variant was tied to TCR beta V- and J-gene trimming.

The V gene's germline CDR1 is SGDLS and CDR2 YYNGEE. Trimming pared 3 bases from V and 5 bases from J, leaving 16 bases between. The CDR3 is 15 amino acids. The gene calls are TRBV9 and TRBJ2-3; a possible D gene is TRBD2 (5 bases). The sequence was obtained from a female donor in good health and CMV-seronegative. Source material: PBMCs. Written as DNA, the CDR3 is TGTGCCAGCAGCGAGCGCGGCGGAGGCAGAGATACGCAGTATTTT. This codes for CASSERGGGRDTQYF.